Listed below are T cell receptor beta chains from one sample, sequenced in a study of cytomegalovirus exposure and HLA in healthy donors. The repertoire was sequenced with immunoSEQ multiplex PCR; TCRdb's copy has only in-frame clones and lacks some. The sample has 40,000 or so clones, around 77% seen once; the top ten hold more than 7%. Specimen: PBMCs. The origin of the receptors is a woman aged 25 to 39 in good health and CMV-seropositive. CDR3s include the opening cysteine and the closing phenylalanine or tryptophan. D genes are given only for firm matches. Size tells how often a clone was seen (once, few, many) or the class of an expanded clone, and some rows leave it out.

>TRBD1|TRBJ2-2|once|TRBV11-2
TGTGCCAGCAGCTACAGGGGGCTCGGCGGGGAGCTGTTTTTT
CASSYRGLGGELFF
>TRBD1|TRBJ1-1|.|TRBV6-5
TGTGCCAGCAGTTGGGGCAGGGGGCCTGAAGCTTTCTTT
CASSWGRGPEAFF
>.|TRBJ2-7|.|TRBV6-5
TGTGCCAGCAGTTACTCGAACGAACAGGACTACGAGCAGTACTTC
CASSYSNEQDYEQYF
>TRBD1|TRBJ2-2|.|TRBV27
TGTGCCAGCAGTTTATATGGACAGGGTCTCACCGGGGAGCTGTTTTTT
CASSLYGQGLTGELFF
>TRBD1|TRBJ2-7|.|TRBV30
TGTGCCTGGACCCTCGGGACAGGCCGTGCGTACTTC
CAWTLGTGRAYF
>.|TRBJ1-1|few|TRBV7-9
TGTGCCAGCAGTACTTTTACCACTGAAGCTTTCTTT
CASSTFTTEAFF
>TRBD1|TRBJ2-7|.|TRBV7-9
TGTGCCAGCAGCTTTGCTCCCGGGACAGGGGGTTACGAGCAGTACTTC
CASSFAPGTGGYEQYF
>TRBD2|TRBJ2-1|.|TRBV28
TGTGCCAGCAGCCGCGGGGGTAGGCGGGAGGCTGAGCAGTTCTTC
CASSRGGRREAEQFF
>.|TRBJ2-4|few|TRBV19
TGTGCCAGTAGTCAGAGGAGGGGCATTCAGTACTTC
CASSQRRGIQYF
>.|TRBJ2-3|few|TRBV4-1
TGCGCCAGCAGCCCCCCAATAGAGGATACGCAGTATTTT
CASSPPIEDTQYF
>.|TRBJ2-1|.|TRBV15
TGTGCCACCAGCAGAGATCTTTCAGACAAGAAGCAGTTCTTC
CATSRDLSDKKQFF
>TRBD1|TRBJ2-7|.|TRBV9
TGTGCCAGCAGCGTTGGACAGGGTCAGGGGGAGCAGTACTTC
CASSVGQGQGEQYF
>TRBD1|TRBJ2-7|.|TRBV7-9
TGTGCCAGCAGCTCCCGGGCAATAACAGGGGACTACGAGCAGTACTTC
CASSSRAITGDYEQYF
>TRBD2|TRBJ2-7|few|TRBV19
TGTGCCAGTAGTATTGCGTCGGCGGGAGGACGCGAGCAGTACTTC
CASSIASAGGREQYF
>.|TRBJ1-1|.|TRBV25-1
TGTGCCAGCAGTGCTCTCCCGGACAGTTCTAAAGCTTTCTTT
CASSALPDSSKAFF
>.|TRBJ1-1|.|TRBV10-3
TGTGCCATCAGACCCCACAGGGATCACACTGAAGCTTTCTTT
CAIRPHRDHTEAFF
>.|TRBJ1-1|.|TRBV6-5
TGTGCCAGCTGGTGGCAGGGCTACACTGAAGCTTTCTTT
CASWWQGYTEAFF
>.|TRBJ2-7|.|TRBV20-1
TGCAGTGCCCGAGGAAGCTACGAGCAGTACTTC
CSARGSYEQYF
>.|TRBJ2-7|few|TRBV28
TGTGCCAGCCACGAAAAGTCGCGCTACGAGCAGTACTTC
CASHEKSRYEQYF
>.|TRBJ1-3|.|TRBV6-5
TGTGCCAGCAGTTTTACGGGGGGGTCAGGAAACACCATATATTTT
CASSFTGGSGNTIYF
>TRBD2|TRBJ2-7|few|TRBV18
TGTGCCAGCTCACCAAACGTACTCGGGACTAGCGGCTCCTACGAGCAGTACTTC
CASSPNVLGTSGSYEQYF
>.|TRBJ1-1|.|TRBV10-3
TGTGCCATCAGTGAGTCGGCGGTAAGGGCTTTCTTT
CAISESAVRAFF
>.|TRBJ1-1|.|TRBV15
TGTGCCACCAGCAGAGCTGCCGGACTGCCTGAAGCTTTCTTT
CATSRAAGLPEAFF
>TRBD1|TRBJ2-3|.|TRBV28
TGTGCCACCTCGCCAGGGGGCTCTCGGGATACGCAGTATTTT
CATSPGGSRDTQYF
>.|TRBJ1-2|.|TRBV25-1
TGTGCCAGCAGTGTAACAGGGACGAACTATGGCTACACCTTC
CASSVTGTNYGYTF
>.|TRBJ2-1|.|TRBV5-5
TGTGCCAGCAGCCGCCTTACCGGGACAGGTGGGGGGGATGAGCAGTTCTTC
CASSRLTGTGGGDEQFF
>TRBD2|TRBJ2-5|once|TRBV18
TGTGCCAGCTCACCACCAGATAGCGGGGTAAAAGAGACCCAGTACTTC
CASSPPDSGVKETQYF
>.|TRBJ2-3|.|TRBV6-1
TGTGCCAGCAGTGGGGGCAAGGGGGACCCTAGCACAGATACGCAGTATTTT
CASSGGKGDPSTDTQYF
>.|TRBJ1-3|.|TRBV13
TGTGCCAGCAGCTCCCAGGGTGTTGTAAACACCATATATTTT
CASSSQGVVNTIYF
>TRBD2|TRBJ2-1|.|TRBV7-7
TGTGCCAGCAGCCTGGCTAGCGGGACCTCAGAAGAATACAATGAGCAGTTCTTC
CASSLASGTSEEYNEQFF
>.|TRBJ1-1|.|TRBV7-2
TGTGCCAGCAGACTGAACAGGGCCACTGAAGCTTTCTTT
CASRLNRATEAFF
>.|TRBJ1-4|few|TRBV2
TGTGCCAGCAGTGTTACAACAACTAATGAAAAACTGTTTTTT
CASSVTTTNEKLFF
>.|TRBJ2-7|.|TRBV18
TGTGCCAGCTCCGCTTCACTAGGACCCTCGGACGAGCAGTACTTC
CASSASLGPSDEQYF
>TRBD1|TRBJ2-2|.|TRBV5-1
TGCGCCAGCAGCTCGGACAGGGAAGCGAACACCGGGGAGCTGTTTTTT
CASSSDREANTGELFF
>TRBD2|TRBJ2-1|.|TRBV5-8
TGTGCCAGCAGCCGGGAGGGGGACTCCTACAATGAGCAGTTCTTC
CASSREGDSYNEQFF
>TRBD1|TRBJ1-1|.|TRBV7-8
TGTGCCAGCAGCTCGGCCCCGACAGGGGCTTCCTTT
CASSSAPTGASF
>.|TRBJ1-5|few|TRBV30
TGTGCCTGGAGTGGGGGGGGCAATCAGCCCCAGCATTTT
CAWSGGGNQPQHF
>.|TRBJ1-3|.|TRBV9
TGTGCCAGCAGCGGAGGGAGAGAGCTCTCTGGAAACACCATATATTTT
CASSGGRELSGNTIYF
>.|TRBJ1-1|.|TRBV11-2
TGTGCCAGCAGGATCCAGGCTAACACTGAAGCTTTCTTT
CASRIQANTEAFF
>.|TRBJ2-3|.|TRBV7-9
TGTGCCAGCAGCCCGGAGAGCACAGATACGCAGTATTTT
CASSPESTDTQYF
>TRBD2|TRBJ2-7|.|TRBV7-9
TGTGCCAGCCAGCGGGACTACGAGCAGTACTTC
CASQRDYEQYF
>.|TRBJ2-7|.|TRBV10-3
TGTGCCATCAGTGAGTATAGACAGGCCCAAACCCCACACGAGCAGTACTTC
CAISEYRQAQTPHEQYF